This T cell receptor beta chain was obtained from a study of blood T cell repertoires in COVID-19. Study context: T cells, B-cell-depleted T cells, or PBMCs supplied cDNA or gDNA.

The Seattle patients joined while their infection was active and were tracked longitudinally afterward. Methods used by the authors: Reference gene primer amplification gave estimated nucleated cell counts. Assay used: immunoSEQ multiplex PCR; TCRdb lists only in-frame clones, some missing. V and J calls and clone size are as listed in that table; D and trimming were resolved from the DNA. The sample has about 250,000 clones, approximately 85% seen once. From germline, CDR1 is SGHKS and CDR2 YYEKEE (reference sequence). J lost 2 bases, V lost 3 bases, and 2 bases had no gene match. The CDR3 runs 15 residues.

The receptor was isolated from a human donor with COVID-19, enrolled during active disease. The donor label of this sample is uncertain. The rearrangement links TRBV5-5 to TRBJ2-3, with 11 bases fitting TRBD1. The sample consisted of peripheral blood. The CDR3 protein is CASSSGQGDTDTQYF. CDR3 coding DNA: TGTGCCAGCAGCTCGGGACAGGGGGACACAGATACGCAGTATTTT.